Shown below are 14 T cell receptor beta chains from a single sample sequenced in a study of blood T cell repertoires in COVID-19. Repertoires were generated with immunoSEQ multiplex PCR, while TCRdb's copy carries only in-frame clones and drops some. The sample includes about 250,000 clones, 65% to 80% of them seen just once. Material for sequencing was peripheral blood. These receptors were collected from a middle-aged woman with active or convalescent COVID-19.

V and J are TRBV6-4 and TRBJ2-1; 12 nucleotides match TRBD2. The CDR3 length is 15 residues. J gave up 7 bases and V 2 bases, and 3 bases lay outside the gene matches. Germline loops: CDR1 MRHNA, CDR2 SNTAGT. The CDR3, as DNA: TGTGCCAGCAGTGACGCTAGCGGGGGGGCAAATGAGCAGTTCTTC. It specifies CASSDASGGANEQFF.

The rearrangement links TRBV5-1 to TRBJ1-6; D may be TRBD1 (5 bases). The CDR3 runs 14 residues. Germline CDR1 SGHRS, CDR2 YFSETQ. Trimming stripped 7 bases from V and 7 bases from J, with 15 bases between. The CDR3 nucleotides read TGCGCCAGCGGGGCGGAATTGGGCAATTCACCCCTCCACTTT. Residues: CASGAELGNSPLHF.

The J gene is TRBJ1-6, the V gene TRBV7-8; TRBD1 matches at 9 bases. CDR3 length: 14 amino acids. Germline trimming cut 7 bases from V and 7 bases from J; bases unmatched to any gene: 5. The germline V gene encodes CDR1 SGHVS and CDR2 FQNEAQ. CDR3 residues: CASTTTGGNSPLHF. For the CDR3, the DNA is TGTGCCAGCACCACGACAGGGGGAAATTCACCCCTCCACTTT. Complete variable domain (other parts from reference TRBV7-8 and TRBJ1-6): GAGVSQSPRYKVAKRGQDVALRCDPISGHVSLFWYQQALGQGPEFLTYFQNEAQLDKSGLPSDRFFAERPEGSVSTLKIQRTQQEDSAVYLCASTTTGGNSPLHFGNGTRLTVT.

This sequence joins TRBV5-1 and TRBJ2-1, with TRBD2 identical over 10 bases. This CDR3 contains 14 residues. The germline CDR1 and CDR2 sequences are SGHRS and YFSETQ. J was trimmed by 8 bases and V by 7 bases; bases with no gene match: 9. The DNA of the CDR3 is TGCGCCAGCCGACTGAGCGGGGGGGCGTATGAGCAGTTCTTC. It translates to CASRLSGGAYEQFF. The whole variable domain, filled in from reference TRBV5-1 and TRBJ2-1, reads KAGVTQTPRYLIKTRGQQVTLSCSPISGHRSVSWYQQTPGQGLQFLFEYFSETQRNKGNFPGRFSGRQFSNSRSEMNVSTLELGDSALYLCASRLSGGAYEQFFGPGTRLTVL.

This chain joins TRBV7-8 and TRBJ1-3; no reliable D call. The germline CDR1 and CDR2 sequences are SGHVS and FQNEAQ. The CDR3 runs 14 residues. Trimming took off 4 bases at V and 8 bases at J, with 15 bases between the two ends. The CDR3 nucleotides are TGTGCCAGCAGCTCGGGAGTCGTAGGGCACACCATATATTTT. It yields the protein CASSSGVVGHTIYF.

The chain employs TRBV27 and TRBJ1-1, with D possibly matching TRBD1 (5 bases). Between the trimmed V and J ends, which lost 8 bases and 4 bases, there was a span of 14 bases. This CDR3 region has 13 residues. From germline, CDR1 is MNHEY and CDR2 SMNVEV (reference sequence). The CDR3 here is CASSTGGGTEAFF. The CDR3 DNA is TGTGCCAGCTCCACGGGGGGGGGCACTGAAGCTTTCTTT.

This clone was seen more than once but under ten times. The chain is built from TRBV20-1 and TRBJ2-7; D is unclear. This CDR3 contains 14 residues. V was trimmed by 3 bases and J by 3 bases, leaving 15 bases between them. Germline V CDR1 and CDR2: DFQATT, SNEGSKA (reference sequence). DNA of the CDR3: TGCAGTGCTAGTGGAGCACCGGAGAGCTACGAGCAGTACTTC. Translation gives CSASGAPESYEQYF.

This chain joins TRBV24-1 and TRBJ1-1; 8 bases match TRBD1. The CDR3 length is 13 residues. In germline, CDR1 is KGHDR, CDR2 SFDVKD. Trimming at V came to 4 bases and at J to 7 bases, leaving 4 bases not matched to a gene. Written as DNA, the CDR3 is TGTGCCACCAGTGACCCGGACAGGGTTGAAGCTTTCTTT. Protein: CATSDPDRVEAFF.

This chain connects TRBV7-3 to TRBJ2-3; 15 nucleotides align to TRBD2. Per germline, CDR1 SGHTA and CDR2 FQGTGA. The CDR3 is 16 residues long. Trimming at V came to 4 bases and at J to 5 bases, leaving 4 bases not matched to a gene. The CDR3 here is CASSYGTSGGLDTQYF. In DNA form, the CDR3 reads TGTGCCAGCAGCTATGGGACTAGCGGGGGGTTAGATACGCAGTATTTT.

The rearrangement links TRBV5-1 to TRBJ2-1; 13 nucleotides align to TRBD2. Germline CDR1 reads SGHRS; CDR2 reads YFSETQ. CDR3 length: 16 residues. J gave up 8 bases and V 0 bases, and 5 bases lay outside the gene matches. CDR3 loop: CASSLVTSGGRYEQFF. In DNA form, the CDR3 reads TGCGCCAGCAGCTTGGTGACTAGCGGGGGGCGGTATGAGCAGTTCTTC.

The chain joins TRBV28 to TRBJ2-7, with 9 bases that match TRBD2. The CDR3 is made up of 19 amino acids. The junction had 21 bases not matched to a gene; V was cut back by 2 bases and J by 7 bases. Germline V gene sequence: CDR1 MDHEN, CDR2 SYDVKM. The CDR3 region is CASSLSGHSGTSSLREQYF. The CDR3 DNA reads as TGTGCCAGCAGTTTAAGTGGGCACTCAGGGACTAGCAGCTTGAGAGAGCAGTACTTC.

The chain has TRBV7-2 and TRBJ2-2; the D is unclear. V shed 5 bases and J shed 3 bases, with 4 bases lying between them. The CDR3 contains 12 residues. Germline V CDR1 and CDR2: SGHTA, FQGNSA. CDR3 residues: CASSLYTGELFF. The CDR3 nucleotides read TGTGCCAGCAGCCTGTACACCGGGGAGCTGTTTTTT.

V gene TRBV4-1 combines with J gene TRBJ1-6; maybe TRBD1 (6 bases). With 4 bases removed from V and 7 bases from J, the gap between germline ends came to 20 bases. Germline loops: CDR1 MGHRA, CDR2 YSYEKL. The length of the CDR3 is 17 residues. This CDR3 reads CASSPPGEGVFNSPLHF. DNA of the CDR3: TGCGCCAGCAGCCCCCCGGGGGAGGGGGTCTTCAATTCACCCCTCCACTTT.

This chain joins TRBV3-1 (or the pseudogene TRBV3-2) and TRBJ2-5; TRBD2 agrees at 11 bases. The V and J ends lost 6 bases and 5 bases, in that order; junction bases with no gene match: 8. This CDR3 spans 15 amino acids. Germline loops: CDR1 LGHDT, CDR2 YNNKEL (reference sequence). CDR3 nucleotide sequence: TGTGCCAGCAGTTTTAGCGGGGGGGCCTCGGAGACCCAGTACTTC. Its translation: CASSFSGGASETQYF.